This T cell receptor beta chain was profiled in a study of response to subunit inactivated influenza vaccine. In TCRdb, the RT-PCR reads were re-called with MiXCR into one record per CDR3 protein. Of more than 500,000 distinct CDR3 sequences in the sample, around 10% were seen once. Another study also made use of these data, one on T cells expressing NK-cell markers. That paper states: Template switching by 5'RACE with UMIs generated the TCR beta cDNA. In a group of 5 or 6 donors, dominant NKG2C+ clonotypes represented 1.0-7.0% of CD8+ T cells. Nothing established the HCMV specificity of expanded NKG2C+ T cell clones.

The source was PBMCs from blood, collected on the day of vaccination. The receptor's source is a man between 45 and 60 years old who received an inactivated influenza vaccine.

The chain's CDR3 is CSARAGTGWTEAFF. The CDR3 bases are TGCAGTGCTAGAGCAGGGACAGGGTGGACTGAAGCTTTCTTT. The chain carries TRBV20-1 and TRBJ1-1; 9 bases are shared with TRBD1. The junction had 5 bases not matched to a gene; V was cut back by 1 base and J by 5 bases. The CDR3 contains 14 residues. Looked up from germline, CDR1 is DFQATT and CDR2 is SNEGSKA (reference sequence).